The source of this T cell receptor beta chain is a study of tumor-infiltrating lymphocytes in primary liver carcinoma. Concerning this clonotype itself: Just one base apart from a much larger clone, this may be a read error.

A primer in the constant region served to generate TCR beta cDNA from approximately 500 ng of total RNA. Nested multiplex PCR, run for three rounds with slightly modified ARM-PCR, yielded TCR beta libraries. With TRBV1-TRBV30 forward primers and a C-beta reverse primer, the first two PCR rounds were run for roughly 9 cycles each. TCRdb itself ran the multiplex PCR reads through MiXCR, one entry per CDR3 protein. The profile shows approximately 300,000 distinct CDR3 sequences, 50% to 70% of them singletons. The germline gives CDR1 SQVTM, CDR2 ANQGSEA. The CDR3 covers 12 residues. It was unsorted whole blood that yielded blood RNA, and germline DNA was also extracted.

This TCR was sampled from a man between 35 and 55 years old with primary liver carcinoma and hepatitis B virus infection. Sequenced material: peripheral blood. The V gene is TRBV29-1, the J gene TRBJ1-4, with no clear D. The CDR3 loop is CSVVGSAEKMFF. The CDR3 DNA reads TGCAGCGTTGTGGGGAGCGCCGAAAAAATGTTTTTT.